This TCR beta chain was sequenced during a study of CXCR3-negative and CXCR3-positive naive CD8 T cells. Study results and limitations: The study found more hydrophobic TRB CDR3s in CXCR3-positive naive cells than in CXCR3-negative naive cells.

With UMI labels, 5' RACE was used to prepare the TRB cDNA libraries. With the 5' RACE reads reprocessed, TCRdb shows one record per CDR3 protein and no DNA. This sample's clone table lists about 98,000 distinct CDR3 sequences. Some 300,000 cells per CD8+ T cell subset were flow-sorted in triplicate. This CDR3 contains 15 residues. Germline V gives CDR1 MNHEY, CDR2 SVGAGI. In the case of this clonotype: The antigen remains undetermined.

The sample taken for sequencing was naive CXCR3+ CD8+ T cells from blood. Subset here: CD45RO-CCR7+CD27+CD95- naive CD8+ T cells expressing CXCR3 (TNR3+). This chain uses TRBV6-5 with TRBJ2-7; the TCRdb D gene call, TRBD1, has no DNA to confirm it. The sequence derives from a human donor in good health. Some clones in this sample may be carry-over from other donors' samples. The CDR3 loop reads CASSYRQGGYYEQYF.